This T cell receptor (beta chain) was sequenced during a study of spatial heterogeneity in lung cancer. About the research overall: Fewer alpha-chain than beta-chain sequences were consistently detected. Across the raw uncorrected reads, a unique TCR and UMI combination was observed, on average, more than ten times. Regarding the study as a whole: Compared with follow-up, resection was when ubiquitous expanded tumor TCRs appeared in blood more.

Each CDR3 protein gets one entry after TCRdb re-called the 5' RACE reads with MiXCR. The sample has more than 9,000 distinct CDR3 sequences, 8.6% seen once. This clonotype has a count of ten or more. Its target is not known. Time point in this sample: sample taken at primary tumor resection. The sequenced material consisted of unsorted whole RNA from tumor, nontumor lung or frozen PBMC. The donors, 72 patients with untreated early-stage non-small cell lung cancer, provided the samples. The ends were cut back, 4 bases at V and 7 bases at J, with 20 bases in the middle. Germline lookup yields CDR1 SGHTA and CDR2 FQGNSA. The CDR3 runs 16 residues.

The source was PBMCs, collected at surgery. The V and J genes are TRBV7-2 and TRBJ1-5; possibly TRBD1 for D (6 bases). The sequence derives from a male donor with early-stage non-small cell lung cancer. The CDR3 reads CASSSRYTGRPQPQHF. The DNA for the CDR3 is TGTGCCAGCAGCTCCCGTTACACAGGGAGGCCCCAGCCCCAGCATTTT.